The clone carrying this T cell receptor beta chain showed up just a few times. The sample originates from a study of early T cells in non-severe SARS-CoV-2 infection. Unique molecular identifiers (one per individual cDNA molecule) were attached. Each CDR3 protein gets one entry after TCRdb re-called the 5' RACE reads with MiXCR. Among tens of thousands of distinct CDR3 sequences listed, more than 9% were seen once. CDR1 is SGHVS, CDR2 FQNEAQ, per germline. CDR3 size: 13 residues. V lost 1 base to trimming and J lost 10 bases, with 11 bases between them. Sequencing was performed on whole blood, taken at baseline. The source of this sequence is an adult who was a healthcare worker with PCR-confirmed SARS-CoV-2 infection or an uninfected control (not recorded which). This chain uses TRBV7-8 with TRBJ2-1; TRBD2 is a possible D gene (7 bases). This chain's CDR3 is CASSLDAGAEQFF. CDR3 coding DNA: TGTGCCAGCAGCTTAGATGCGGGGGCAGAGCAGTTCTTC.